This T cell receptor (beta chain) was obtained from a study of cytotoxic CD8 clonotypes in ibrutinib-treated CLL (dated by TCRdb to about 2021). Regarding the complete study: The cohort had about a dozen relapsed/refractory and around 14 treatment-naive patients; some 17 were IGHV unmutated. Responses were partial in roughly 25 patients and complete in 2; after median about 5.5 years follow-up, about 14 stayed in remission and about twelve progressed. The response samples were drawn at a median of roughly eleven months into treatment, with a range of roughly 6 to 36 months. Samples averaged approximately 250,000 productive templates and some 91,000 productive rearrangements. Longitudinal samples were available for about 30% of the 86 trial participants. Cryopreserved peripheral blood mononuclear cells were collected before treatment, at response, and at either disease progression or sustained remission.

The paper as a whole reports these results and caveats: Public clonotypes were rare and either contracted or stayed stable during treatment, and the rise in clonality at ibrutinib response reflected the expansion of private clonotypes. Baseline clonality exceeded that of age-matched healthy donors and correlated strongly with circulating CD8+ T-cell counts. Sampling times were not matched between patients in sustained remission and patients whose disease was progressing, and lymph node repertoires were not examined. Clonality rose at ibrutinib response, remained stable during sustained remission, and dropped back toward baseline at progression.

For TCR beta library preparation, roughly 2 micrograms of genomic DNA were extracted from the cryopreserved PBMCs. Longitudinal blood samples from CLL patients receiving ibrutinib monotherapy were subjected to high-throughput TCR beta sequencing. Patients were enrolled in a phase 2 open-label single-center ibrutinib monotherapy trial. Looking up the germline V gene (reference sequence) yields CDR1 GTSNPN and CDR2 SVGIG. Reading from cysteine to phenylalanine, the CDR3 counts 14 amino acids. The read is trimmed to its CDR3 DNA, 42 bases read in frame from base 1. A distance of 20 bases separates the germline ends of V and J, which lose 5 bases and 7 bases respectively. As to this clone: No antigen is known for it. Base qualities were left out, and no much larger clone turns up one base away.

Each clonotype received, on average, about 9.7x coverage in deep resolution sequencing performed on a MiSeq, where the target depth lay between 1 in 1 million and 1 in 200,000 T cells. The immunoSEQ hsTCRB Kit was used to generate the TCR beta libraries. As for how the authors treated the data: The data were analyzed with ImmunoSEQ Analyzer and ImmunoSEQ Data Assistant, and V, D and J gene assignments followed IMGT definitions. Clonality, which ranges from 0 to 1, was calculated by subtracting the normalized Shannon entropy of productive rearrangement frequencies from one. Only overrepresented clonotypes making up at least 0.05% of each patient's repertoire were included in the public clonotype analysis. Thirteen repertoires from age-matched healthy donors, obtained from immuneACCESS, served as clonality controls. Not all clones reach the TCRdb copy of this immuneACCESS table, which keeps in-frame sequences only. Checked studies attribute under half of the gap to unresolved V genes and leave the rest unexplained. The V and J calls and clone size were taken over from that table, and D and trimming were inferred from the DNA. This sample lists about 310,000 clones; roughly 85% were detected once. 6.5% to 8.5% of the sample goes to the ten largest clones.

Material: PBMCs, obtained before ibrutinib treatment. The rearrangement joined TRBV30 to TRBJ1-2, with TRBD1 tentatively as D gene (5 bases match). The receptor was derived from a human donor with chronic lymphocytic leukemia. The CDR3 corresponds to CAWATSGSGVGYTF. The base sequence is TGTGCCTGGGCCACGTCAGGGAGCGGGGTTGGCTACACCTTC.